Listed here are 14 T cell receptor beta chains from one sample, sequenced in a study of T cell repertoires in cytomegalovirus infection (dated by TCRdb to between 2018 and 2021). Sequencing was performed on an Illumina HiSeq 1500. Using fastp at Q25 and MiXCR, TCRdb reprocessed the public reads and kept productive beta chains. Identical CDR3 protein sequences are pooled into one entry, listed with their most common genes and DNA. The sample yields 640,000 or so distinct CDR3 sequences; about 33% were counted once. 18% of the sample rests with the top ten. What this sample's treatment or condition label stands for: in vitro stimulation with specific CMV peptide epitopes to enrich CMV-specific T cells. Their cognate antigens are unknown. Sequencing used cultured PBMCs, obtained from culture after CMV antigen stimulation. The receptors were gathered from a human donor in good health (CMV status not recorded). Some clones in this sample may be carry-over from other donors' samples.

The rearrangement links TRBV7-6 to TRBJ1-4; unclear D gene. V was cut by 2 bases and J by 8 bases, with 15 bases left in between. The CDR3 runs to 15 residues. The germline V gene has CDR1 SGHVS and CDR2 FNYEAQ. The CDR3 reads CASSLPTAGGEKLFF. DNA for the CDR3: TGTGCCAGCAGCTTACCCACGGCAGGAGGAGAAAAACTGTTTTTT.

In this sample, this clonotype turned up many times. V gene TRBV7-6 combines with J gene TRBJ1-4; no definite D call. V dropped 4 bases and J dropped 6 bases, with 21 bases sitting between them. Germline CDR1 SGHVS, CDR2 FNYEAQ. This CDR3 contains 17 residues. The CDR3 region has the DNA TGTGCCAGCAGCTCGGGATCACGACGGTCGGGAGATGAAAAACTGTTTTTT. This codes for CASSSGSRRSGDEKLFF.

This CDR3 is CASSPRSGGAEYNEQFF. CDR3 DNA: TGTGCCAGCAGCCCGAGGAGCGGGGGGGCTGAATACAATGAGCAGTTCTTC. This chain uses TRBV7-9 with TRBJ2-1; TRBD2 aligns across 10 bases. The length of the CDR3 is 17 residues. Germline V lookup: CDR1 SEHNR, CDR2 FQNEAQ (reference sequence). Unmatched junction bases numbered 11, after V lost 5 bases and J lost 4 bases.

The chain combines TRBV10-3 with TRBJ1-2; a weak D match, TRBD1 (6 bases). The CDR3 spans 15 residues. Germline lookup yields CDR1 ENHRY and CDR2 SYGVKD. The V end was cut by 4 bases, the J end by 6 bases, with 18 bases between. The CDR3 is CAISGPSGGHDGYTF. The CDR3 DNA reads as TGTGCCATCAGTGGCCCCTCGGGGGGACATGATGGCTACACCTTC.

V is TRBV2 and J is TRBJ2-1; 14 bases match TRBD2. This CDR3 region has 20 residues. Trimming took 6 bases from V and 10 from J; bases not matched to a gene: 23. In germline, CDR1 is SNHLY, CDR2 FYNNEI. The DNA of the CDR3 is TGTGCCAGCAGACCGCAGGGACTAGCGGGGGAGACTATAGGCAATGTGGAGCAGTTCTTC. It specifies CASRPQGLAGETIGNVEQFF.

This clonotype was counted a few times. The V gene is TRBV6-5, the J gene TRBJ1-1; 12 bases are a match to TRBD1. The trim removed 2 bases at V and 8 bases at J, leaving 9 bases unmatched. The germline V gene encodes CDR1 MNHEY and CDR2 SVGAGI. This CDR3 is 16 amino acids long. The CDR3 DNA sequence: TGTGCCAGCAGTTACGGGGAGCCGGGACAGGGGGCCGAAGCTTTCTTT. The encoded protein is CASSYGEPGQGAEAFF.

This sequence joins TRBV28 and TRBJ1-2; D remains unclear. The V and J ends lost 11 bases and 0 bases respectively, with 10 bases between them. The CDR3 extends over 12 amino acids. Germline V gene data show CDR1 as MDHEN and CDR2 as SYDVKM. CDR3 in amino acids: CAATGTNYGYTF. DNA of the CDR3: TGTGCCGCGACCGGTACTAACTATGGCTACACCTTC.

This chain uses TRBV6-2 or TRBV6-3 with TRBJ1-1, with D maybe TRBD1 (5 bases). The germline V gene encodes CDR1 MNHEY and CDR2 SVGEGT. The germline V and J ends were trimmed by 5 bases and 8 bases, with 21 bases remaining between them. The CDR3 covers 15 residues. The CDR3 loop is CASSPNGGGTGEAFF. Here the CDR3 DNA reads TGTGCCAGCAGTCCGAACGGGGGAGGTACGGGAGAAGCTTTCTTT.

This chain joins TRBV4-2 and TRBJ2-1; 7 nucleotides line up with TRBD2. The CDR3 has 17 amino acids. With V trimmed by 3 bases and J by 2 bases, 10 bases remained unmatched. Germline V gene lookup returns CDR1 LGHNA and CDR2 YNFKEQ. CDR3 DNA sequence: TGTGCCAGCAGCCAGACTCTCGGGGGGAGTCCCTACAATGAGCAGTTCTTC. The encoded protein is CASSQTLGGSPYNEQFF.

The count of this clonotype is one. The chain joins TRBV10-3 to TRBJ2-7; perhaps TRBD2 as D (5 bases). Trimming shortened V by 7 bases and J by 6 bases, and 16 bases separated the two germline ends. The CDR3 totals 13 residues. The germline CDR1 and CDR2 sequences are ENHRY and SYGVKD. DNA for the CDR3: TGTGCCATCAATCAGAGATTGGCGGGCGAGCAGTACTTC. Its protein product is CAINQRLAGEQYF.

The chain employs TRBV28 and TRBJ2-2, with D possibly matching TRBD1 (5 bases). The CDR3 runs 15 residues. Trimming removed 3 bases at V and 3 bases at J, with 11 bases between. Germline values: CDR1 MDHEN, CDR2 SYDVKM. In DNA form, the CDR3 reads TGTGCCAGCAGTTTGAGGAAAGGGGACACCGGGGAGCTGTTTTTT. Amino acids: CASSLRKGDTGELFF.

This clonotype was found a few times. The chain joins TRBV6-2 or TRBV6-3 to TRBJ2-1; 7 positions match TRBD1. The CDR3 runs 12 residues. Germline-derived CDR1 and CDR2 are MNHEY and SVGEGT. V shed 6 bases and J 4 bases; nucleotides not matched to a gene: 0. DNA of the CDR3: TGTGCCAGCAGGACAGGGTACAATGAGCAGTTCTTC. This sequence encodes CASRTGYNEQFF.

The sample holds many counts of this clonotype. The chain is built from TRBV7-2 and TRBJ2-4; 10 bases map to TRBD2. Germline V gives CDR1 SGHTA, CDR2 FQGNSA. The length of the CDR3 is 14 residues. The junction had 1 base not matched to a gene; V was cut back by 3 bases and J by 5 bases. CDR3 nucleotides: TGTGCCAGCAGCTTCGGGACTAGCGAAAACATTCAGTACTTC. Its translation: CASSFGTSENIQYF.

This clonotype was detected only a few times. This chain connects TRBV7-2 to TRBJ2-7; D is tentatively TRBD1 or TRBD2 (5 bases each). The length of the CDR3 is 18 residues. V lost 1 base and J 4 bases, leaving 23 bases between the germline ends. Germline V gene sequence: CDR1 SGHTA, CDR2 FQGNSA. The CDR3 is CASSLDMPGPLSTYEQYF. The CDR3 coding sequence is TGTGCCAGCAGCTTAGACATGCCGGGACCCCTTTCAACGTACGAGCAGTACTTC.